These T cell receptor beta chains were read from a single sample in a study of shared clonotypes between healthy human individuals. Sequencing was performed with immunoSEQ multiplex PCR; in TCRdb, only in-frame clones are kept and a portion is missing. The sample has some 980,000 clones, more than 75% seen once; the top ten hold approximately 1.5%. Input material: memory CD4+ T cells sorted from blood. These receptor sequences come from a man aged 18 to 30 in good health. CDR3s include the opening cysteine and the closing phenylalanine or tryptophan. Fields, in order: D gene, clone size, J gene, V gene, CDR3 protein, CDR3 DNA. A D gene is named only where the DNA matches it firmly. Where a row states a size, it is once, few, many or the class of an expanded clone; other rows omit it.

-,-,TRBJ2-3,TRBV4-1,CASRNRDYGGPDTQYF,TGCGCCAGCAGAAACAGGGACTACGGGGGACCGGATACGCAGTATTTT
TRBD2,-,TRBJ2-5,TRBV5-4,CASSLAPSGSQETQYF,TGTGCCAGCAGCTTGGCCCCTAGCGGGAGCCAAGAGACCCAGTACTTC
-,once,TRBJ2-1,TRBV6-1,CASSMEPNNEQFF,TGTGCCAGCAGCATGGAACCTAACAATGAGCAGTTCTTC
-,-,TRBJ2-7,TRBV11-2,CASSLDGAGAYEQYF,TGTGCCAGCAGCTTAGACGGGGCAGGAGCCTACGAGCAGTACTTC
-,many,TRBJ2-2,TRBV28,CASSPGSYTGWGNTGELFF,TGTGCCAGCAGTCCCGGATCGTACACAGGCTGGGGGAACACCGGGGAGCTGTTTTTT
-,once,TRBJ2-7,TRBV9,CASSGPTGLEQYF,TGTGCCAGCAGCGGGCCGACCGGTCTGGAGCAGTACTTC
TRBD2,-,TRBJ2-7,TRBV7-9,CASSRAGGGSVEQYF,TGTGCCAGCAGCCGCGCCGGGGGAGGGTCAGTAGAGCAGTACTTC
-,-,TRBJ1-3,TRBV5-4,CASSLDRNTIYF,TGTGCCAGCAGCTTGGATAGAAACACCATATATTTT
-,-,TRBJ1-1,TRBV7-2,CASSSLVTLNTEAFF,TGTGCCAGCAGCTCCTTAGTAACCTTGAACACTGAAGCTTTCTTT
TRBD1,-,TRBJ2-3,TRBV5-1,CASSPGQGARGTDTQYF,TGCGCCAGCAGCCCGGGACAGGGTGCCAGAGGCACAGATACGCAGTATTTT
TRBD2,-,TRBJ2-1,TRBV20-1,CSASTGGPQFF,TGCAGTGCTAGTACGGGAGGGCCTCAGTTCTTC
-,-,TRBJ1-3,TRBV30,CAWSPGASGNTIYF,TGTGCCTGGAGTCCCGGGGCCTCTGGAAACACCATATATTTT
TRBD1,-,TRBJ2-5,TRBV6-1,CASSELRDRGRRETQYF,TGTGCCAGCAGTGAACTACGCGACAGGGGGCGCCGGGAGACCCAGTACTTC
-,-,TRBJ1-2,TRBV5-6,CASSPQVAYGYTF,TGTGCCAGCAGCCCTCAAGTCGCTTATGGCTACACCTTC
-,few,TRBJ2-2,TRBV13,CASRYTAGELFF,TGTGCCAGCAGATACACGGCCGGGGAGCTGTTTTTT
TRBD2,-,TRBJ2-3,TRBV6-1,CASTEGGLVTDTQYF,TGTGCCAGCACCGAAGGAGGACTAGTGACAGATACGCAGTATTTT
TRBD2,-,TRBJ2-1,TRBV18,CASSPTSSGGHNEQFF,TGTGCCAGCTCACCTACCTCATCGGGAGGTCACAATGAGCAGTTCTTC
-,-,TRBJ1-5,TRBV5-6,CASSFGFWGAGNQPQHF,TGTGCCAGCAGCTTCGGATTTTGGGGGGCGGGGAATCAGCCCCAGCATTTT
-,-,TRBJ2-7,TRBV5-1,CASSSISGVTYEQYF,TGCGCCAGCAGTTCCATTTCCGGGGTGACCTACGAGCAGTACTTC
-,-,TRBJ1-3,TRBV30,CAWSVWERGNTIYF,TGTGCCTGGAGTGTCTGGGAGCGGGGAAACACCATATATTTT
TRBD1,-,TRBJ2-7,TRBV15,CATSRARPGQGDHEQYF,TGTGCCACCAGCCGAGCGCGCCCGGGACAGGGCGACCACGAGCAGTACTTC
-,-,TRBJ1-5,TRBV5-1,CASSQGGSNQPQHF,TGCGCCAGCAGCCAAGGGGGGAGCAATCAGCCCCAGCATTTT
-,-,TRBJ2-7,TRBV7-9,CASLDPPGTNEQYF,TGTGCCAGCCTCGATCCTCCAGGGACAAACGAGCAGTACTTC
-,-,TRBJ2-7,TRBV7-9,CASSLDSGGEQYF,TGTGCCAGCAGCCTGGACAGTGGAGGCGAGCAGTACTTC
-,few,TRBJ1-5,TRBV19,CASSIYLSNQPQHF,TGTGCCAGTAGTATTTATCTGAGCAATCAGCCCCAGCATTTT
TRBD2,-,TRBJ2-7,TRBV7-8,CASSSWGLAPYEQYF,TGTGCCAGCAGCTCGTGGGGACTAGCGCCCTACGAGCAGTACTTC
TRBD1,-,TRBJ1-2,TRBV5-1,CASSLQGDRYGYTF,TGCGCCAGCAGCTTGCAGGGGGATCGCTATGGCTACACCTTC
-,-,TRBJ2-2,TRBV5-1,CASAMGSANTGELFF,TGCGCCAGCGCCATGGGCAGCGCGAACACCGGGGAGCTGTTTTTT
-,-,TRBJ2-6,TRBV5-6,CASSFARTGANVLTF,TGTGCCAGCAGCTTTGCCAGGACTGGGGCCAACGTCCTGACTTTC
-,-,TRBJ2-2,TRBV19,CASSLIESQGLFF,TGTGCCAGTAGCCTTATAGAGAGCCAGGGGCTGTTTTTT
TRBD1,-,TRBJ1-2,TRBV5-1,CASSPGTERYGYTF,TGCGCCAGCAGCCCTGGGACAGAACGATATGGCTACACCTTC
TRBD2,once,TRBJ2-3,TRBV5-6,CASSPLAGFTDTQYF,TGTGCCAGCAGCCCACTAGCGGGGTTCACAGATACGCAGTATTTT
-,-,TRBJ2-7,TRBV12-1,CVEGKRAGESPYEQYF,TGTGTCGAGGGGAAGAGAGCGGGAGAATCCCCCTACGAGCAGTACTTC
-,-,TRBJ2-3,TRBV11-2,CASSGQLSSTDTQYF,TGTGCCAGCAGCGGACAGCTCTCTAGCACAGATACGCAGTATTTT
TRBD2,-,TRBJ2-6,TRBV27,CASSPGRASGANVLTF,TGTGCCAGCAGCCCCGGGAGGGCCTCTGGGGCCAACGTCCTGACTTTC
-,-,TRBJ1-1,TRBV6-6,CASSYSGRGTEAFF,TGTGCCAGCAGTTACTCCGGGAGGGGCACTGAAGCTTTCTTT
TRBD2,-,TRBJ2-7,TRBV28,CASSRGEGLNEQYF,TGTGCCAGCAGTCGTGGGGAGGGCCTTAACGAGCAGTACTTC
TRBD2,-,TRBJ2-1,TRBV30,CAGGASGFYNEQFF,TGTGCCGGTGGGGCTAGCGGGTTTTACAATGAGCAGTTCTTC
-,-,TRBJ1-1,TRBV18,CASSPIGDWGTEAFF,TGTGCCAGCTCACCAATAGGGGATTGGGGAACTGAAGCTTTCTTT
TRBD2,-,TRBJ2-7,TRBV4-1,CASSRSGDSSYEQYF,TGCGCCAGCAGCCGCAGCGGGGATAGCTCCTACGAGCAGTACTTC
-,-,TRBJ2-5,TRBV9,CASSPGAIQETQYF,TGTGCCAGCAGCCCGGGGGCTATCCAAGAGACCCAGTACTTC
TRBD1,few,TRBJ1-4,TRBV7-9,CASSSDQGVALGKLFF,TGTGCCAGCAGCTCCGATCAGGGGGTCGCATTGGGAAAACTGTTTTTT
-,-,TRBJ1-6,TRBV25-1,CASKGGWNSPLHF,TGTGCCAGCAAGGGCGGCTGGAATTCACCCCTCCACTTT
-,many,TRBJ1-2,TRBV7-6,CASSPQLNYGYTF,TGTGCCAGCAGCCCCCAGTTAAACTATGGCTACACCTTC
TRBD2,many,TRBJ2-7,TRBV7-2,CASSLGLAGVKSYEQYF,TGTGCCAGCAGCTTAGGGCTAGCGGGAGTCAAATCCTACGAGCAGTACTTC